This is a list of T cell receptor beta chains from one sample in a study of CD8+CD57+ T cells in acquired aplastic anemia. Via MiXCR, TCRdb re-called the reads, giving one row per CDR3 protein. The sample contains roughly 40,000 distinct CDR3 sequences, roughly 65% of which appear only once. The sample consisted of sorted CD4+, CD8+, or CD8+CD57+ T cells (not recorded which) from PBMCs. The receptors stem from a human donor in good health, serving as a control. CDR3s include the opening cysteine and the closing phenylalanine or tryptophan. The D gene is left open where the match is weak. Size tells how often a clone was seen (once, few, many) or the class of an expanded clone, and some rows leave it out.

V: TRBV13
size: -
J: TRBJ2-7
D: TRBD1
DNA: TGTGCCAGCAGCCCAGAGACAGGGGGGGAAGAGCAGTACTTC
CDR3: CASSPETGGEEQYF

V: TRBV29-1
size: -
J: TRBJ1-1
D: TRBD1
DNA: TGCAGCGCCTCGGACAGGCTAAACACTGAAGCTTTCTTT
CDR3: CSASDRLNTEAFF

V: TRBV29-1
size: -
J: TRBJ2-2
D: TRBD2
DNA: TGCAGCGTCCTGACCGGGACTAGTCTCACCGGGGAGCTGTTTTTT
CDR3: CSVLTGTSLTGELFF

V: TRBV29-1
size: -
J: TRBJ2-1
D: -
DNA: TGCAGCGCGAAGGGGGGTCCAAAAGGCGATGAGCGGTTCTTC
CDR3: CSAKGGPKGDERFF

V: TRBV7-8
size: -
J: TRBJ2-7
D: -
DNA: TGTGCCAGCAGCCCACCTTCCCGGATCCAGGACGAGCAGTACTTC
CDR3: CASSPPSRIQDEQYF

V: TRBV20-1
size: -
J: TRBJ2-5
D: -
DNA: TGCAGTACCCAGTACGGTCAAGAGACCCAGTACTTC
CDR3: CSTQYGQETQYF

V: TRBV19
size: -
J: TRBJ1-2
D: -
DNA: TGTGCCAGTAGTATTGGGTACAGTTCAGGAACCGGCTACACCTTC
CDR3: CASSIGYSSGTGYTF

V: TRBV6-5
size: -
J: TRBJ1-6
D: -
DNA: TGTGCCAGCAGTTACGATCGAGGATCACCCCTCCACTTT
CDR3: CASSYDRGSPLHF

V: TRBV7-9
size: -
J: TRBJ2-7
D: -
DNA: TGTGCCAGCAGCTTAGATGTAGCCTACGAGCAGTACTTC
CDR3: CASSLDVAYEQYF

V: TRBV20-1
size: -
J: TRBJ1-1
D: -
DNA: TGCAGTGCTAGAGCCCAGGGTGGTGGGTTAACAGCTTTCTTT
CDR3: CSARAQGGGLTAFF

V: TRBV5-8
size: many
J: TRBJ1-5
D: TRBD1
DNA: TGTGCCAGCAGCGGAGACAGGGGCCAGCCCCAGCATTTT
CDR3: CASSGDRGQPQHF

V: TRBV25-1
size: -
J: TRBJ2-7
D: -
DNA: TGTGCCAGCAGTGGCCGGGGGACGGCGAGCTACGAGCAGTACTTC
CDR3: CASSGRGTASYEQYF

V: TRBV6-5
size: -
J: TRBJ1-3
D: -
DNA: TGTGCCAGCAGTTACGGGCAGAGCAACTCTGGAAACACCATATATTTT
CDR3: CASSYGQSNSGNTIYF

V: TRBV7-6
size: -
J: TRBJ2-7
D: TRBD2
DNA: TGTGCCAGCAGCAGGACTAGCGGGACGGGGGAGCAGTACTTC
CDR3: CASSRTSGTGEQYF

V: TRBV9
size: -
J: TRBJ2-7
D: -
DNA: TGTGCCAGCAGCGTAGATCGCCAGGGGTACTACGAGCAGTACTTC
CDR3: CASSVDRQGYYEQYF

V: TRBV9
size: -
J: TRBJ1-4
D: -
DNA: TGTGCCAGCAGCGTAGGTGGAGGTAATGAAAAACTGTTTTTT
CDR3: CASSVGGGNEKLFF

V: TRBV27
size: -
J: TRBJ2-3
D: TRBD2
DNA: TGTGCCAGCAGTTTCGGTAGCGGGGGGTACACAGATACGCAGTATTTT
CDR3: CASSFGSGGYTDTQYF

V: TRBV24-1
size: -
J: TRBJ2-3
D: TRBD1
DNA: TGTGCCACCAGGGGACAGGGGGGTGCAGATACGCAGTATTTT
CDR3: CATRGQGGADTQYF

V: TRBV28
size: many
J: TRBJ1-1
D: -
DNA: TGTGCCAGCAGTTTGGGCACTGAAGCTTTCTTT
CDR3: CASSLGTEAFF

V: TRBV2
size: -
J: TRBJ1-6
D: -
DNA: TGTGCCAGCAGTGCGCTACAGTATAATTCACCCCTCCACTTT
CDR3: CASSALQYNSPLHF

V: TRBV5-8
size: many
J: TRBJ2-7
D: -
DNA: TGTGCCAGCAGCCCCGGGACCCCTTCGTACGAGCAGTACTTC
CDR3: CASSPGTPSYEQYF

V: TRBV15
size: -
J: TRBJ2-1
D: -
DNA: TGTGCCACGAGCAGGGGGGGGTCCTACAATGAGCAGTTCTTC
CDR3: CATSRGGSYNEQFF